One sample yielded the 32 T cell receptor beta chains listed below, sequenced in a study of T cell changes during pregnancy in multiple sclerosis. Profiling relied on immunoSEQ multiplex PCR, and the TCRdb table lists in-frame clones only, not all of them. The table includes 25,000 to 30,000 clones, around 90% detected once. The specimen was CD4+ T cells from peripheral blood mononuclear cells, collected in the first trimester of pregnancy. Source of these receptors: a female donor in good health, enrolled as a control in a pregnancy study.

CDR3 residues: CASSIPGTGRDTEAFF. The DNA for the CDR3 is TGTGCCAGCAGCATACCCGGGACAGGGAGGGACACTGAAGCTTTCTTT. The rearrangement uses TRBV11-2 and TRBJ1-1; 9 nucleotides align to TRBD1. The J segment lost 3 bases and the V segment lost 5 bases, leaving 10 bases of the junction unmatched. Looked up from germline, CDR1 is SGHAT and CDR2 is FQNNGV. This CDR3 comprises 16 residues.

This clone has just a few counts. The chain couples TRBV27 to TRBJ2-3; perhaps TRBD2 as D (5 bases). The CDR3 extends over 15 amino acids. Deletions cut 2 bases from V and 0 bases from J, with 9 bases between. Germline values: CDR1 MNHEY, CDR2 SMNVEV (reference sequence). Here the CDR3 DNA reads TGTGCCAGCAGTTTACAGACTACTAGCACAGATACGCAGTATTTT. This encodes CASSLQTTSTDTQYF.

This chain uses TRBV28 with TRBJ2-2; D is perhaps TRBD2 (5 bases). Germline CDR1 is MDHEN and CDR2 is SYDVKM. V was trimmed by 1 base and J by 4 bases, leaving 13 bases between them. The CDR3 spans 16 residues. CDR3 sequence reads: CASSLSSSISTGELFF. DNA for the CDR3: TGTGCCAGCAGTTTATCCTCTAGCATTTCCACCGGGGAGCTGTTTTTT.

The V call is TRBV11-1, the J call TRBJ2-1; the D gene is possibly TRBD1 (5 bases). CDR1 is SGHAT and CDR2 is FQDESV in the germline V gene (reference sequence). Trimming shortened V by 5 bases and J by 10 bases, and 27 bases separated the two germline ends. CDR3 length: 17 residues. This CDR3 reads CASSGKTPKGLQGEQFF. CDR3 nucleotides: TGTGCCAGCAGCGGGAAGACTCCAAAGGGGCTCCAAGGGGAGCAGTTCTTC.

This clone occurred once. The chain combines TRBV27 with TRBJ2-5, with a possible D match to TRBD1 (6 bases). The V gene lost 5 bases and the J gene lost 5 bases, with 15 bases spanning the gap. Germline loops: CDR1 MNHEY, CDR2 SMNVEV (reference sequence). This CDR3 contains 14 residues. This CDR3 is CASSPQTGWETQYF. The DNA for the CDR3 is TGTGCCAGCAGTCCCCAAACAGGGTGGGAGACCCAGTACTTC.

The chain joins TRBV27 to TRBJ1-5, with TRBD1 identical over 8 bases. V lost 2 bases to trimming and J lost 4 bases; unmatched junction nucleotides: 1. Germline values: CDR1 MNHEY, CDR2 SMNVEV (reference sequence). CDR3 length: 14 amino acids. CDR3 sequence reads: CASSLGTGNQPQHF. The CDR3 DNA reads as TGTGCCAGCAGTTTAGGGACAGGTAATCAGCCCCAGCATTTT.

This clone appeared a few times. V is TRBV4-2 and J is TRBJ1-2; TRBD1 agrees at 8 bases. J lost 8 bases, V lost 3 bases, and 11 bases had no gene match. Germline V CDR1 and CDR2: LGHNA, YNFKEQ. The length of the CDR3 is 15 residues. The CDR3, as DNA: TGTGCCAGCAGCCAGGCACAGGGGGTTGTAGAGGGCTACACCTTC. Residues: CASSQAQGVVEGYTF.

The chain uses TRBV28 and TRBJ2-7; D uncertain. The V and J ends lost 4 bases and 5 bases respectively, with 9 bases between them. Germline V gene lookup returns CDR1 MDHEN and CDR2 SYDVKM. This CDR3 has 12 amino acids. The CDR3 DNA reads as TGTGCCAGCAGTTCCACCGCGGACGAGCAGTACTTC. The encoded protein is CASSSTADEQYF.

The chain combines TRBV5-1 with TRBJ2-2; D remains ambiguous. Deletions cut 0 bases from V and 4 bases from J, with 10 bases between. Germline V gene sequence: CDR1 SGHRS, CDR2 YFSETQ. This CDR3 is 15 amino acids long. The CDR3 region is CASSLVRSVTGELFF. Here the CDR3 DNA reads TGCGCCAGCAGCTTGGTGCGGAGCGTCACCGGGGAGCTGTTTTTT.

The chain uses TRBV7-3 and TRBJ1-2, with 10 bases matching TRBD1. CDR1 is SGHTA, CDR2 FQGTGA, per germline. The CDR3 is 13 amino acids. V trimming: 5 bases; J trimming: 5 bases; junction bases outside the gene matches: 2. CDR3 amino acids: CASSQGQGYGYTF. The CDR3 DNA reads as TGTGCCAGCAGCCAGGGACAGGGGTATGGCTACACCTTC.

The rearrangement uses TRBV7-9 and TRBJ1-1; possible D gene TRBD1, 6 bases. Trimming pared 5 bases from V and 11 bases from J, leaving 15 bases between. Germline CDR1 SEHNR, CDR2 FQNEAQ (reference sequence). This CDR3 has 12 amino acids. The CDR3 DNA reads as TGTGCCAGCAGCGCGGGGGGGGCGGGGGCTTTCTTT. Protein product: CASSAGGAGAFF.

V gene TRBV5-7 combines with J gene TRBJ1-2; the match to TRBD1 covers 7 bases. TRBV5-7 is identified as an open reading frame with a role that is uncertain. With V trimmed by 4 bases and J by 6 bases, 3 bases remained unmatched. This CDR3 has 12 amino acids. CDR3 protein: CASSPRGDGYTF. CDR3 sequence (DNA): TGTGCCAGCAGCCCCAGGGGGGATGGCTACACCTTC.

The chain uses TRBV5-4 and TRBJ2-1; 7 nucleotides agree with TRBD1. This CDR3 is built from 15 residues. Looked up from germline, CDR1 is SGHNT and CDR2 is YYREEE (reference sequence). The V segment lost 5 bases and the J segment 4 bases; nucleotides outside the gene matches: 9. CDR3 residues: CASRTKDRKYNEQFF. Written as DNA, the CDR3 is TGTGCCAGCAGAACCAAGGACAGGAAATACAATGAGCAGTTCTTC.

This clone appeared once. The CDR3 coding sequence is TGTGCCAGCAGCCCAGGACAGGGGGCCGCCTACGAGCAGTACTTC. Its protein is CASSPGQGAAYEQYF. The V and J genes are TRBV9 and TRBJ2-7; TRBD1 agrees at 11 bases. CDR1 is SGDLS and CDR2 is YYNGEE in the germline V gene. The CDR3 loop spans 15 amino acids. V trimming: 4 bases; J trimming: 2 bases; junction bases outside the gene matches: 5.

The V call is TRBV19, the J call TRBJ2-3; perhaps TRBD2 as D (6 bases). Germline loops: CDR1 LNHDA, CDR2 SQIVND (reference sequence). The V end was cut by 7 bases, the J end by 0 bases, with 11 bases between. The CDR3 runs 14 residues. The CDR3 sequence is CASKAGSSTDTQYF. CDR3 nucleotide sequence: TGTGCCAGTAAGGCGGGATCTAGCACAGATACGCAGTATTTT.

This rearrangement joins TRBV11-2 to TRBJ1-6, with a weak D call TRBD1 (5 bases). V dropped 1 base and J dropped 5 bases, with 12 bases sitting between them. Per the germline V gene, CDR1 is SGHAT and CDR2 is FQNNGV. The CDR3 sequence is 16 residues long. Here the CDR3 DNA reads TGTGCCAGCAGCTTAGCGTTGGCCAGGGATAATTCACCCCTCCACTTT. Amino acids: CASSLALARDNSPLHF. The complete variable domain, with remaining parts taken from reference TRBV11-2 and TRBJ1-6, reads EAGVAQSPRYKIIEKRQSVAFWCNPISGHATLYWYQQILGQGPKLLIQFQNNGVVDDSQLPKDRFSAERLKGVDSTLKIQPAKLEDSAVYLCASSLALARDNSPLHFGNGTRLTVT.

CDR3 sequence reads: CAFSSGGYEQYF. CDR3 DNA sequence: TGTGCCTTTTCTTCTGGGGGGTACGAGCAGTACTTC. The rearrangement links TRBV30 to TRBJ2-7; possibly TRBD2 for D (6 bases). The CDR3 is made up of 12 amino acids. Trimming pared 7 bases from V and 4 bases from J, leaving 14 bases between. The germline CDR1 and CDR2 sequences are GTSNPN and SVGIG (reference sequence).

About this clone itself: The same CDR3 is also encoded by other DNA sequences in this sample. The CDR3 DNA reads TGTGCCATCAGTGAGGGACAGGGAAAGCTCTATGGCTACACCTTC. It encodes CAISEGQGKLYGYTF. V and J are TRBV10-3 and TRBJ1-2; 8 positions match TRBD1. V was pared by 2 bases and J by 4 bases, with 6 bases of the junction left unmatched. CDR1 and CDR2 from the germline V gene are ENHRY and SYGVKD. The CDR3 has 15 amino acids.

The J gene is TRBJ2-2, the V gene TRBV7-3, with 8 bases that match TRBD1. The V and J ends lost 6 bases and 1 base, in that order; junction bases with no gene match: 4. This CDR3 is built from 15 residues. Germline V lookup: CDR1 SGHTA, CDR2 FQGTGA. The CDR3 here is CASSLGQGNTGELFF. CDR3 bases: TGTGCCAGCAGTCTCGGACAGGGGAACACCGGGGAGCTGTTTTTT.

The chain couples TRBV9 to TRBJ2-3; 11 nucleotides align to TRBD2. Germline-derived CDR1 and CDR2 are SGDLS and YYNGEE. With 2 bases clipped from V and 3 bases from J, the junction kept 14 bases outside the gene matches. There are 19 residues in the CDR3. The CDR3 bases are TGTGCCAGCAGCGTTTACCCCCCACTAGCGGGGGACCTAACAGATACGCAGTATTTT. Its protein product is CASSVYPPLAGDLTDTQYF.

CDR3 sequence reads: CASSLLVDQPQHF. CDR3 sequence (DNA): TGTGCCAGCAGCTTACTCGTCGATCAGCCCCAGCATTTT. The chain joins TRBV11-2 to TRBJ1-5; D is unclear. Trimming took 2 bases from V and 5 from J, leaving 7 bases between them. The CDR3 has 13 amino acids. Germline V gives CDR1 SGHAT, CDR2 FQNNGV.

The chain links TRBV6-5 to TRBJ1-2; D unresolved. The germline V gene has CDR1 MNHEY and CDR2 SVGAGI. Trimming pared 4 bases from V and 3 bases from J, leaving 6 bases between. This CDR3 comprises 12 residues. CDR3 sequence (DNA): TGTGCCAGCAGTTCCACGGACTATGGCTACACCTTC. It specifies CASSSTDYGYTF.

The chain links TRBV29-1 to TRBJ2-7, with 14 bases aligning to TRBD2. V lost 3 bases to trimming and J lost 3 bases; unmatched junction nucleotides: 4. The CDR3 totals 15 residues. CDR1 and CDR2 (germline): SQVTM, ANQGSEA. The CDR3 spells CSVEGTSGSLYEQYF. The CDR3 DNA is TGCAGCGTTGAGGGGACTAGCGGGAGCCTCTACGAGCAGTACTTC.

V gene TRBV7-9 combines with J gene TRBJ2-3; possible D gene TRBD1, 6 bases. Germline CDR1 SEHNR, CDR2 FQNEAQ (reference sequence). The CDR3 is 15 residues long. V dropped 2 bases and J dropped 2 bases, with 11 bases sitting between them. The CDR3 sequence: CASSLQQGFTDTQYF. The CDR3 DNA is TGTGCCAGCAGCTTACAACAGGGCTTCACAGATACGCAGTATTTT. Variable domain in full (rest from reference TRBV7-9 and TRBJ2-3): DTGVSQNPRHKITKRGQNVTFRCDPISEHNRLYWYRQTLGQGPEFLTYFQNEAQLEKSRLLSDRFSAERPKGSFSTLEIQRTEQGDSAMYLCASSLQQGFTDTQYFGPGTRLTVL.

This clone was counted a single time. This chain connects TRBV5-6 to TRBJ1-2; the D gene is possibly TRBD1 (6 bases). In germline, CDR1 is SGHDT, CDR2 YYEEEE. This CDR3 contains 15 residues. The V end lost 6 bases, the J end lost 7 bases, and 22 bases lay between the germline ends. The CDR3 DNA follows: TGTGCCAGCATCCTGGGGGCAGGAAACCAGTTTGGCTACACCTTC. Protein sequence: CASILGAGNQFGYTF.

This sequence joins TRBV7-9 and TRBJ2-7; D might be TRBD1 (6 bases). This CDR3 is built from 14 residues. In germline, CDR1 is SEHNR, CDR2 FQNEAQ (reference sequence). The V end was cut by 1 base, the J end by 3 bases, with 10 bases between. Here the CDR3 reads CASSLGTGFYEQYF. CDR3 in DNA: TGTGCCAGCAGCTTAGGTACAGGGTTCTACGAGCAGTACTTC. The entire variable domain, with the rest obtained from reference TRBV7-9 and TRBJ2-7, is as follows: DTGVSQNPRHKITKRGQNVTFRCDPISEHNRLYWYRQTLGQGPEFLTYFQNEAQLEKSRLLSDRFSAERPKGSFSTLEIQRTEQGDSAMYLCASSLGTGFYEQYFGPGTRLTVT.

The CDR3 protein is CASSPGLGLADQETQYF. The CDR3 nucleotides are TGCGCCAGCAGCCCCGGGTTAGGACTAGCGGATCAAGAGACCCAGTACTTC. The V and J genes are TRBV5-1 and TRBJ2-5; the match to TRBD2 covers 10 bases. CDR3 size: 17 residues. The germline V gene has CDR1 SGHRS and CDR2 YFSETQ. V gave up 4 bases and J gave up 2 bases; unmatched junction bases: 11. Based on the CDR3 plus reference TRBV5-1 and TRBJ2-5, the full variable domain is KAGVTQTPRYLIKTRGQQVTLSCSPISGHRSVSWYQQTPGQGLQFLFEYFSETQRNKGNFPGRFSGRQFSNSRSEMNVSTLELGDSALYLCASSPGLGLADQETQYFGPGTRLLVL.

J is TRBJ2-1 and V is TRBV29-1, with 9 bases identical to TRBD2. Germline CDR1 and CDR2: SQVTM and ANQGSEA. The ends lost 6 bases at V and 7 bases at J; junction bases unmatched: 4. This CDR3 comprises 12 residues. In DNA form, the CDR3 reads TGCAGCGTCGGGCGGGGGGGAAATGAGCAGTTCTTC. It is translated as CSVGRGGNEQFF.

The CDR3: CASSLEGVYGDREQYF. CDR3 coding DNA: TGTGCCAGCAGCTTGGAGGGTGTCTATGGGGATCGGGAGCAGTACTTC. V usage is TRBV13 and J usage is TRBJ2-7; D is perhaps TRBD2 (6 bases). In germline, CDR1 is PRHDT, CDR2 FYEKMQ (reference sequence). V was cut by 3 bases and J by 7 bases, with 22 bases left in between. The CDR3 consists of 16 residues.

The rearrangement uses TRBV10-1 and TRBJ1-6, with a tentative D call TRBD1 (5 bases). The V end was cut by 0 bases, the J end by 7 bases, with 10 bases between. CDR1 WNHNN and CDR2 SYGVQD come from the germline V gene (reference sequence). CDR3 length: 15 residues. CDR3 amino acids: CASSESRDNNSPLHF. The CDR3 nucleotides read TGCGCCAGCAGTGAGTCCAGGGATAACAATTCACCCCTCCACTTT.

This clone showed up just once. The chain joins TRBV28 to TRBJ2-7; 8 bases are a match to TRBD2. CDR1 is MDHEN and CDR2 is SYDVKM in the germline V gene. After removal of 6 bases from V and 3 bases from J, the junction contained 7 bases not matched to a gene. The CDR3 consists of 14 residues. CDR3 region: CASRTGTSDYEQYF. CDR3 DNA: TGTGCCAGCAGAACTGGGACTAGTGACTACGAGCAGTACTTC.

The chain links TRBV12-5 to TRBJ1-5, with D possibly matching TRBD1 (5 bases). This CDR3 spans 18 amino acids. V dropped 1 base and J dropped 2 bases, with 18 bases sitting between them. Germline V lookup: CDR1 LGHNT, CDR2 FRNRAP. The CDR3: CASGLAVAGGARNQPQHF. CDR3 nucleotide sequence: TGTGCTAGTGGTTTGGCGGTCGCTGGAGGGGCCCGCAATCAGCCCCAGCATTTT.